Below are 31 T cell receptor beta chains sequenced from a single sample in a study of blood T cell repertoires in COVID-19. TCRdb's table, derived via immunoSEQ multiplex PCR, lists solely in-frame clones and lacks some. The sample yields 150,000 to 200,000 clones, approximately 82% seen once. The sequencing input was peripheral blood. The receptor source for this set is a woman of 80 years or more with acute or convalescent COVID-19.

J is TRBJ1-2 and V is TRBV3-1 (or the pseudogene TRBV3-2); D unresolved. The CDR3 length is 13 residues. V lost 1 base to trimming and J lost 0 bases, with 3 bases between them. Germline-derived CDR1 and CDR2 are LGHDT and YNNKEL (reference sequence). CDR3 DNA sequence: TGTGCCAGCAGCCAAGTAGCTAACTATGGCTACACCTTC. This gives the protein CASSQVANYGYTF.

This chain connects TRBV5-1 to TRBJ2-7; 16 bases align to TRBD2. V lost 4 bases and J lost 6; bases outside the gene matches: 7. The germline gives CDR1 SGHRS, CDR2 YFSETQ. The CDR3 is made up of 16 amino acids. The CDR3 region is CASSVGTSGRASEQYF. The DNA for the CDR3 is TGCGCCAGCAGCGTTGGGACTAGCGGGAGGGCATCCGAGCAGTACTTC.

This chain's CDR3 is CASSLDRRAYEQYF. In DNA form, the CDR3 reads TGCGCCAGCAGCTTGGACAGGAGAGCCTACGAGCAGTACTTC. The V and J genes are TRBV5-1 and TRBJ2-7, with D perhaps matching TRBD1 (5 bases). Germline-derived CDR1 and CDR2 are SGHRS and YFSETQ. This CDR3 spans 14 amino acids. V lost 0 bases, J lost 2 bases, and 9 bases lay in between.

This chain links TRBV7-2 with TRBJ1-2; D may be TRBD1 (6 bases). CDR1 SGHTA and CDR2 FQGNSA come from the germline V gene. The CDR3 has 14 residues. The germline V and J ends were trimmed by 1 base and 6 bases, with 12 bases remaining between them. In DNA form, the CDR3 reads TGTGCCAGCAGCTTAGTCGGACAGTGGGATGGCTACACCTTC. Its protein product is CASSLVGQWDGYTF. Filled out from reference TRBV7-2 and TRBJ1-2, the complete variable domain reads GAGVSQSPSNKVTEKGKDVELRCDPISGHTALYWYRQSLGQGLEFLIYFQGNSAPDKSGLPSDRFSAERTGGSVSTLTIQRTQQEDSAVYLCASSLVGQWDGYTFGSGTRLTVV.

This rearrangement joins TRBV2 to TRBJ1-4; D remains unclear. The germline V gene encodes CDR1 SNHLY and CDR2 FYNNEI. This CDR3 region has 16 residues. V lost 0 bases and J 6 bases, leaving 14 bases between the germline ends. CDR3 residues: CASSEAPGGGDEKLFF. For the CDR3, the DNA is TGTGCCAGCAGTGAAGCACCGGGCGGCGGGGATGAAAAACTGTTTTTT.

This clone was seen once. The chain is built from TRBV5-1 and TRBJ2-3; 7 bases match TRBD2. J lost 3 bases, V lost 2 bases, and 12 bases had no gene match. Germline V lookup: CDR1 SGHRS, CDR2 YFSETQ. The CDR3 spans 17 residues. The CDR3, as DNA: TGCGCCAGCAGCTTACGGCCTGGCGGGAGCGTGACAGATACGCAGTATTTT. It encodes CASSLRPGGSVTDTQYF.

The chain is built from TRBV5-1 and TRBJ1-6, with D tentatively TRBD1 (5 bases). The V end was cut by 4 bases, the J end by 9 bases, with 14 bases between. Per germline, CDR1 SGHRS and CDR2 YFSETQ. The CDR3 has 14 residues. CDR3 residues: CASSLGGGGSPLHF. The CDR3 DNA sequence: TGCGCCAGCAGCCTGGGGGGGGGAGGTTCACCCCTCCACTTT.

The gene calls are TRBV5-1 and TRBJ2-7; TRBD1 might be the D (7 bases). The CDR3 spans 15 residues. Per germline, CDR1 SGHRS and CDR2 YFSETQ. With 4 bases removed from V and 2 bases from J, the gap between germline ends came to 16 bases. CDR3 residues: CASSPTGDSTYEQYF. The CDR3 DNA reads TGCGCCAGCAGCCCCACAGGGGACTCTACCTACGAGCAGTACTTC.

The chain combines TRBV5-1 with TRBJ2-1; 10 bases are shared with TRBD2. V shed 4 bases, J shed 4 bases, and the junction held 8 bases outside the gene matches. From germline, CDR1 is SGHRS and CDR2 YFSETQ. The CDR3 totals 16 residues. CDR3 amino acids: CASSPWTSGPYNEQFF. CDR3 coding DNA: TGCGCCAGCAGCCCCTGGACTAGCGGACCTTACAATGAGCAGTTCTTC.

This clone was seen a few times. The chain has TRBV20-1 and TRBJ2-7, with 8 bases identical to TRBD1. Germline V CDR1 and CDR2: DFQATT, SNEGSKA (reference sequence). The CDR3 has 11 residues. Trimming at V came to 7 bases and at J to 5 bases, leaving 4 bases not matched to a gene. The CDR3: CSGNRGDEQYF. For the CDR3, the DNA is TGCAGTGGCAACAGGGGGGACGAGCAGTACTTC.

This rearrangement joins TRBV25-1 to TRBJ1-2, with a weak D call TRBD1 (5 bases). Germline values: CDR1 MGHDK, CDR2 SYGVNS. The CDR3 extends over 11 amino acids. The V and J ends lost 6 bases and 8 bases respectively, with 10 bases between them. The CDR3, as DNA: TGTGCCAGCAGGGGGACTCAAGGCTACACCTTC. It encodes CASRGTQGYTF.

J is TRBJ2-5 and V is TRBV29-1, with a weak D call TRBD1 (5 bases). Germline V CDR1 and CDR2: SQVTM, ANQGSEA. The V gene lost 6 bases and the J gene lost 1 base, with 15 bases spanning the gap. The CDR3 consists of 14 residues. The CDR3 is CSVGLAVLQETQYF. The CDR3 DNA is TGCAGCGTGGGGCTTGCGGTTCTCCAAGAGACCCAGTACTTC.

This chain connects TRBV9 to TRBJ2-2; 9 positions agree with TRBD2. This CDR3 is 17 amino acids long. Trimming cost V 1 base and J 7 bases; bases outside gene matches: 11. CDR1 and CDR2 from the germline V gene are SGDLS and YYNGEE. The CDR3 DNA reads TGTGCCAGCAGCGTATCGCTAGCGGGGACATTCAGCGGGGAGCTGTTTTTT. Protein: CASSVSLAGTFSGELFF.

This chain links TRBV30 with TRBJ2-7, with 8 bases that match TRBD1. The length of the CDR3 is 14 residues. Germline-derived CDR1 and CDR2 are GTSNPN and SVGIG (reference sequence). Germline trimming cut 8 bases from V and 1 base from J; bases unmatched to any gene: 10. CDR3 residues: CAVERRTGSYEQYF. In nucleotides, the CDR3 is TGTGCCGTCGAAAGGCGGACAGGGTCCTACGAGCAGTACTTC. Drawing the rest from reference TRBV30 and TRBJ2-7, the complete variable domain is SQTIHQWPATLVQPVGSPLSLECTVEGTSNPNLYWYRQAAGRGLQLLFYSVGIGQISSEVPQNLSASRPQDRQFILSSKKLLLSDSGFYLCAVERRTGSYEQYFGPGTRLTVT.

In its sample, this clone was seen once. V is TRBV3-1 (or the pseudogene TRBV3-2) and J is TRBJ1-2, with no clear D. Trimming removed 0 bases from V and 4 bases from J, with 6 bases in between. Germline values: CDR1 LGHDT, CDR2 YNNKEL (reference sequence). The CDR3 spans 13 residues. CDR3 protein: CASSQEAGYGYTF. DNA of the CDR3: TGTGCCAGCAGCCAAGAGGCAGGCTATGGCTACACCTTC.

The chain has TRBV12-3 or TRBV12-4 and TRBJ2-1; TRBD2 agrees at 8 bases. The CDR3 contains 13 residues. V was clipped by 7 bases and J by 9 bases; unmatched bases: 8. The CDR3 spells CASTPGGRGEQFF. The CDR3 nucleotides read TGTGCCAGCACCCCGGGGGGGAGGGGTGAGCAGTTCTTC.

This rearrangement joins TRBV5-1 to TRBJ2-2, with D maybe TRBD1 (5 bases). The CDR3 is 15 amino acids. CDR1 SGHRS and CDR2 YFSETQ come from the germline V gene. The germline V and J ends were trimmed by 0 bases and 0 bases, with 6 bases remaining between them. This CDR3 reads CASSLEGSNTGELFF. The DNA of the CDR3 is TGCGCCAGCAGCTTGGAGGGGTCGAACACCGGGGAGCTGTTTTTT.

In nucleotides, the CDR3 is TGTGCCAGCAGTGAACAGCGGGTGGGTAACAATGAGCAGTTCTTC. Translated: CASSEQRVGNNEQFF. The rearrangement links TRBV25-1 to TRBJ2-1, with D tentatively TRBD2 (6 bases). Germline-derived CDR1 and CDR2 are MGHDK and SYGVNS. The CDR3 is made up of 15 amino acids. V dropped 2 bases and J dropped 5 bases, with 13 bases sitting between them.

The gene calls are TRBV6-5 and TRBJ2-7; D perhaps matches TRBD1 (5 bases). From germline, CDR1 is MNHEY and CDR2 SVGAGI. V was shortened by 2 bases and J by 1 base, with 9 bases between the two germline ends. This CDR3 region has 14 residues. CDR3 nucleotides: TGTGCCAGCAGTTACAAAGGGGCGTCCTACGAGCAGTACTTC. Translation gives CASSYKGASYEQYF.

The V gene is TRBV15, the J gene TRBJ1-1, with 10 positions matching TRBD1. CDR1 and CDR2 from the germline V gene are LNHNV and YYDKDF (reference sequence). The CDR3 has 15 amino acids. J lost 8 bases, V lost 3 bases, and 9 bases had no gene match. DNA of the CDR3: TGTGCCACCAGCAGGGGGGGACAGGGGATGTTGGAAGCTTTCTTT. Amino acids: CATSRGGQGMLEAFF. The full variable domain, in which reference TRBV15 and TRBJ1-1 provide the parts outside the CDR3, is DAMVIQNPRYQVTQFGKPVTLSCSQTLNHNVMYWYQQKSSQAPKLLFHYYDKDFNNEADTPDNFQSRRPNTSFCFLDIRSPGLGDTAMYLCATSRGGQGMLEAFFGQGTRLTVV.

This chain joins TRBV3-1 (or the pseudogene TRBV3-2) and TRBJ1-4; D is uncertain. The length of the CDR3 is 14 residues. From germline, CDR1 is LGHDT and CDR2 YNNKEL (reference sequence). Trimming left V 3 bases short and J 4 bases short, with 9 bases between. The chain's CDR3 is CASSQATLNEKLFF. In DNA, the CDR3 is TGTGCCAGCAGCCAGGCGACACTTAATGAAAAACTGTTTTTT.

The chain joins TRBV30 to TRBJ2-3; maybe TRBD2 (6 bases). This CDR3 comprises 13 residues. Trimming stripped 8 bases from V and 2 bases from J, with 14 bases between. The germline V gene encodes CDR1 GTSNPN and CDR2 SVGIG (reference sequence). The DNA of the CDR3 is TGTGCCGAAGGCGGCGGGGTCACAGATACGCAGTATTTT. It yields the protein CAEGGGVTDTQYF.

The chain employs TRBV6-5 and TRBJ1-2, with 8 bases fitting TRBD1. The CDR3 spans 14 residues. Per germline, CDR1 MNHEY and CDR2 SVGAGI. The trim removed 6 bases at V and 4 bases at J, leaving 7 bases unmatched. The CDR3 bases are TGTGCCAGCAGAAGGACAGGGTGGGGCTATGGCTACACCTTC. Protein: CASRRTGWGYGYTF.

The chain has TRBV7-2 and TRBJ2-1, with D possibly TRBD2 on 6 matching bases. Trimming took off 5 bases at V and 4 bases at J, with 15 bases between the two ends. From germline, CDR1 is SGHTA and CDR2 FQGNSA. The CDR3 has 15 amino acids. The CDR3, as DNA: TGTGCCAGCAGCGTGGGGCCGGGGGAGTACAATGAGCAGTTCTTC. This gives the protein CASSVGPGEYNEQFF.

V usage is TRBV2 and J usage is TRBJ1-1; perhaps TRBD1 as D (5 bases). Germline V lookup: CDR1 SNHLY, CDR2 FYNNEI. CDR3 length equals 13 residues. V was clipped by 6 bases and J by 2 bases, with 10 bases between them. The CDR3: CASSAGINTEAFF. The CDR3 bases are TGTGCCAGCAGCGCAGGGATCAACACTGAAGCTTTCTTT.

The CDR3 region has the DNA TGTGCCAGCAGTCCTCAGACGGGCAGGGCCCTTCGCGCCACTGAAGCTTTCTTT. Its translation is CASSPQTGRALRATEAFF. The chain joins TRBV2 to TRBJ1-1; tentatively, D is TRBD1 (5 bases). V lost 5 bases, J lost 4 bases, and 26 bases lay in between. CDR1 is SNHLY and CDR2 is FYNNEI in the germline V gene. This CDR3 has 18 amino acids.

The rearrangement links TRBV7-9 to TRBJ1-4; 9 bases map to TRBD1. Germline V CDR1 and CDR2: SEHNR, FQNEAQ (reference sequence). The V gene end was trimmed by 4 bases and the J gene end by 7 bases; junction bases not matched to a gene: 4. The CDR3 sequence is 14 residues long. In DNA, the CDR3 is TGTGCCAGCAGCTGGGACAGGGTTGGTGAAAAACTGTTTTTT. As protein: CASSWDRVGEKLFF.

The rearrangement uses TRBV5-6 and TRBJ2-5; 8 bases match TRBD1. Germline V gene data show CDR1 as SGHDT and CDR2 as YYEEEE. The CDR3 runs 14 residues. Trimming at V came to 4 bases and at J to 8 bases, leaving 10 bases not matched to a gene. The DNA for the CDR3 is TGTGCCAGCAGCCCTATCGGGACAGGAAAAACCCAGTACTTC. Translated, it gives CASSPIGTGKTQYF.

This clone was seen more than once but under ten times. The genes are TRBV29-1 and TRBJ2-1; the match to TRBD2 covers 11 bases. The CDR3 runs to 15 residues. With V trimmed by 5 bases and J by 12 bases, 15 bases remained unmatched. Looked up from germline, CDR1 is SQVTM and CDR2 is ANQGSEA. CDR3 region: CSVPTSGSALGGQFF. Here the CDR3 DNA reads TGCAGCGTTCCTACTAGCGGGAGTGCCCTTGGAGGGCAGTTCTTC.

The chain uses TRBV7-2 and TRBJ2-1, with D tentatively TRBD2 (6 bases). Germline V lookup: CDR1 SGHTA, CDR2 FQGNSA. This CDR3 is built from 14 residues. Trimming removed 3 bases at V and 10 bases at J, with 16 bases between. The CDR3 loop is CASSLTGLPSEQFF. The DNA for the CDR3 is TGTGCCAGCAGCTTGACGGGACTCCCGTCGGAGCAGTTCTTC.

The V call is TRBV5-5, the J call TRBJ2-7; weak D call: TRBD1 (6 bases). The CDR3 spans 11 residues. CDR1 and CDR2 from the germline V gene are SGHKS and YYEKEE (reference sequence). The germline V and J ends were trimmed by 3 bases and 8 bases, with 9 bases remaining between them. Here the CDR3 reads CASSSTGKQYF. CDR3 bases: TGTGCCAGCAGCTCTACAGGGAAGCAGTACTTC.